This passage covers 20 T cell receptor beta chains from one sample sequenced in a study of CD8+ T cells in alopecia areata. After isolation, RNA underwent reverse transcription to generate cDNA as the sequencing template. Assay: immunoSEQ multiplex PCR; the TCRdb copy retains only in-frame clones and omits some. The sample has roughly 120,000 clones, roughly three fifths seen once. Treatment indicated: oral pan-JAK inhibitor, 5-10 mg twice daily. Sequencing used CD8+ T cells sorted from blood, obtained at week 24, from a patient treated with tofacitinib. These receptors were obtained from a human donor with alopecia areata.

This clone has a handful of counts. The CDR3 spells CSVVGAGVANYGYTF. For the CDR3, the DNA is TGCAGCGTTGTTGGCGCAGGGGTCGCTAACTATGGCTACACCTTC. This sequence joins TRBV29-1 and TRBJ1-2; tentative D call: TRBD1 (6 bases). This CDR3 has 15 residues. CDR1 SQVTM and CDR2 ANQGSEA come from the germline V gene. Trimming left V 4 bases short and J 0 bases short, with 15 bases between. The full variable domain, completed using reference TRBV29-1 and TRBJ1-2, is SAVISQKPSRDICQRGTSLTIQCQVDSQVTMMFWYRQQPGQSLTLIATANQGSEATYESGFVIDKFPISRPNLTFSTLTVSNMSPEDSSIYLCSVVGAGVANYGYTFGSGTRLTVV.

The chain has TRBV5-1 and TRBJ2-2; either TRBD1 or TRBD2 may supply D (5 bases each). This CDR3 has 14 amino acids. Trimming shortened V by 9 bases and J by 3 bases, and 15 bases separated the two germline ends. Germline assignment: CDR1 SGHRS and CDR2 YFSETQ. As DNA, the CDR3 is TGCGCCACCCGAACGGGGCGATACACCGGGGAGCTGTTTTTT. As protein: CATRTGRYTGELFF.

This sequence joins TRBV10-3 and TRBJ2-5; 9 bases fit TRBD1. The germline V gene has CDR1 ENHRY and CDR2 SYGVKD. The CDR3 spans 20 residues. V shed 4 bases and J 2 bases; nucleotides not matched to a gene: 20. The CDR3 region has the DNA TGTGCCATCAGTGCCGACCTCCTAGGGACAGGGCGTCGGGGACAAGAGACCCAGTACTTC. The encoded protein is CAISADLLGTGRRGQETQYF.

The gene calls are TRBV4-1 and TRBJ2-3, with 9 nucleotides matching TRBD2. V lost 1 base and J lost 6; bases outside the gene matches: 2. The CDR3 runs 14 residues. Germline V lookup: CDR1 MGHRA, CDR2 YSYEKL. The CDR3 spells CASSQVAGDDTQYF. CDR3 nucleotides: TGCGCCAGCAGCCAAGTAGCGGGGGACGATACGCAGTATTTT.

The chain carries TRBV9 and TRBJ1-6, with D unclear. Germline V gene data show CDR1 as SGDLS and CDR2 as YYNGEE. V gave up 4 bases and J gave up 9 bases, with 14 bases separating them. This CDR3 region has 14 residues. As DNA, the CDR3 is TGTGCCAGCAGCCCCGGAGAAACCAGTTCACCCCTCCACTTT. Translation: CASSPGETSSPLHF. Based on the CDR3 plus reference TRBV9 and TRBJ1-6, the full variable domain is DSGVTQTPKHLITATGQRVTLRCSPRSGDLSVYWYQQSLDQGLQFLIQYYNGEERAKGNILERFSAQQFPDLHSELNLSSLELGDSALYFCASSPGETSSPLHFGNGTRLTVT.

This clone occurred a few times. This chain links TRBV7-9 with TRBJ1-1, with D perhaps TRBD1 (5 bases). Trimming removed 4 bases at V and 3 bases at J, with 12 bases between. Germline V lookup: CDR1 SEHNR, CDR2 FQNEAQ (reference sequence). The CDR3 contains 14 residues. The CDR3 DNA reads as TGTGCCAGCAGCTCCGGGACGGCCTACACTGAAGCTTTCTTT. This codes for CASSSGTAYTEAFF.

The chain has TRBV5-4 and TRBJ1-1; 7 positions agree with TRBD1. CDR1 and CDR2 (germline): SGHNT, YYREEE (reference sequence). The CDR3 length is 13 residues. V gave up 3 bases and J gave up 5 bases; unmatched junction bases: 4. CDR3 sequence: CASSYDRETEAFF. CDR3 nucleotide sequence: TGTGCCAGCAGCTACGACAGGGAAACTGAAGCTTTCTTT. Based on the CDR3 plus reference TRBV5-4 and TRBJ1-1, the full variable domain is ETGVTQSPTHLIKTRGQQVTLRCSSQSGHNTVSWYQQALGQGPQFIFQYYREEENGRGNFPPRFSGLQFPNYSSELNVNALELDDSALYLCASSYDRETEAFFGQGTRLTVV.

The chain carries TRBV4-2 and TRBJ2-5; TRBD2 might be the D (5 bases). Trimming shortened V by 1 base and J by 2 bases, and 11 bases separated the two germline ends. This CDR3 is built from 15 residues. Germline V gives CDR1 LGHNA, CDR2 YNFKEQ. This CDR3 is CASSQAVLGQETQYF. The CDR3 nucleotides read TGTGCCAGCAGCCAAGCGGTACTAGGACAAGAGACCCAGTACTTC.

The V and J genes are TRBV13 and TRBJ1-1; D is unclear. CDR3 length: 12 amino acids. CDR1 is PRHDT, CDR2 FYEKMQ, per germline (reference sequence). Trimming cost V 3 bases and J 5 bases, with 7 bases left between them. The CDR3 here is CASSFDGTEAFF. The DNA of the CDR3 is TGTGCCAGCAGCTTCGATGGGACTGAAGCTTTCTTT.

The table lists this clone with a count of one. The chain employs TRBV25-1 and TRBJ2-7; D is unclear. CDR1 and CDR2 (germline): MGHDK, SYGVNS. Trimming removed 0 bases from V and 2 bases from J, with 8 bases in between. The CDR3 has 14 amino acids. The DNA of the CDR3 is TGTGCCAGCAGTGAATATTCGTCTACCTACGAGCAGTACTTC. Translating gives CASSEYSSTYEQYF.

This clone showed up just a few times. This chain links TRBV29-1 with TRBJ1-2; D gene uncertain. The germline gives CDR1 SQVTM, CDR2 ANQGSEA. V lost 8 bases, J lost 3 bases, and 22 bases lay in between. This CDR3 contains 15 residues. In nucleotides, the CDR3 is TGCAGCACCCTGCCCCCGGGGTTTGGTGACTATGGCTACACCTTC. Protein product: CSTLPPGFGDYGYTF.

The genes are TRBV30 and TRBJ1-5, with D possibly matching TRBD1 (6 bases). V lost 3 bases to trimming and J lost 1 base, with 13 bases between them. Germline V CDR1 and CDR2: GTSNPN, SVGIG (reference sequence). The CDR3 is made up of 15 amino acids. The CDR3 coding sequence is TGTGCCTGGAGCCGGACAGTACTCAGCAATCAGCCCCAGCATTTT. Amino acids: CAWSRTVLSNQPQHF.

To note about this clone: The junction and the germline gene differ at one end; a read error may be behind it. The chain couples TRBV6-5 to TRBJ2-7; TRBD2 might be the D (6 bases). The CDR3 covers 14 residues. Germline V CDR1 and CDR2: MNHEY, SVGAGI. CDR3 sequence (DNA): TGTGCCACCAGTTATTGGCAGGAGGGCTACGAGCAGTACTTC. Encoded protein: CATSYWQEGYEQYF.

The chain uses TRBV10-2 and TRBJ2-1; D remains ambiguous. CDR1 is WSHSY, CDR2 SAAADI, per germline. The CDR3 sequence is 16 residues long. Trimming cost V 2 bases and J 2 bases, with 13 bases left between them. CDR3 amino acids: CASSEGEVVAYNEQFF. The DNA of the CDR3 is TGCGCCAGCAGTGAGGGTGAGGTTGTAGCCTACAATGAGCAGTTCTTC.

V gene TRBV25-1 combines with J gene TRBJ1-6; 8 bases map to TRBD1. This CDR3 is built from 15 residues. CDR1 is MGHDK and CDR2 is SYGVNS in the germline V gene. J was trimmed by 10 bases and V by 7 bases; bases with no gene match: 12. The chain's CDR3 is CASTPDREVSSPLHF. CDR3 sequence (DNA): TGTGCCAGCACTCCGGACAGGGAAGTAAGCTCACCCCTCCACTTT. Together with reference TRBV25-1 and TRBJ1-6, the CDR3 gives the full variable domain: EADIYQTPRYLVIGTGKKITLECSQTMGHDKMYWYQQDPGMELHLIHYSYGVNSTEKGDLSSESTVSRIRTEHFPLTLESARPSHTSQYLCASTPDREVSSPLHFGNGTRLTVT.

The rearrangement uses TRBV4-2 and TRBJ2-7; either TRBD1 or TRBD2 may supply D (6 bases each). Between the trimmed V and J ends, which lost 1 base and 3 bases, there was a span of 10 bases. CDR3 length: 14 amino acids. The germline gives CDR1 LGHNA, CDR2 YNFKEQ. The CDR3 region is CASSQAGADYEQYF. For the CDR3, the DNA is TGTGCCAGCAGCCAAGCGGGGGCCGACTACGAGCAGTACTTC.

V and J are TRBV4-3 and TRBJ1-1; D is perhaps TRBD1 (5 bases). Trimming shortened V by 0 bases and J by 0 bases, and 17 bases separated the two germline ends. Looked up from germline, CDR1 is LGHNA and CDR2 is YSLEER. The CDR3 is made up of 18 amino acids. The CDR3 sequence is CASSQETPGEGMNTEAFF. The CDR3 nucleotides are TGCGCCAGCAGCCAAGAAACCCCCGGGGAGGGGATGAACACTGAAGCTTTCTTT.

CDR3 in DNA: TGTGCCATCAGTGAGTCCCCCGACAGGACTTACAACTATGGCTACACCTTC. Translated, it gives CAISESPDRTYNYGYTF. V gene TRBV10-3 combines with J gene TRBJ1-2; D is possibly TRBD1 (6 bases). The CDR3 covers 17 residues. V was trimmed by 0 bases and J by 2 bases, leaving 16 bases between them. Germline V lookup: CDR1 ENHRY, CDR2 SYGVKD.

The V and J genes are TRBV7-9 and TRBJ1-4; D gene unclear. Germline CDR1 and CDR2: SEHNR and FQNEAQ (reference sequence). V lost 1 base to trimming and J lost 3 bases, with 9 bases between them. The CDR3 is 15 residues long. This chain's CDR3 is CASSLVSPSNEKLFF. The CDR3, as DNA: TGTGCCAGCAGCTTAGTCTCCCCATCTAATGAAAAACTGTTTTTT.

This chain uses TRBV9 with TRBJ1-1, with D uncertain. The V and J ends lost 4 bases and 2 bases respectively, with 12 bases between them. This CDR3 is 14 amino acids long. In germline, CDR1 is SGDLS, CDR2 YYNGEE. This CDR3 is CASSTRTENTEAFF. The CDR3, as DNA: TGTGCCAGCAGCACACGGACGGAAAACACTGAAGCTTTCTTT.